These 7 T cell receptor beta chains were all obtained from the same sample, sequenced in a study of cytomegalovirus exposure and HLA in healthy donors. Primers included in the PCR were 60 Vbeta and 13 Jbeta primers. The assay was immunoSEQ multiplex PCR, and TCRdb's table has in-frame clones only and misses some. Counted here are over 120,000 clones, 75% occurring once; the ten biggest clones make up over 6.5%. Sequenced material: PBMCs. These receptor sequences come from a man aged 30-40 years in good health and CMV-seronegative.

There are a few counts of this clone. V gene TRBV28 combines with J gene TRBJ1-2; 7 nucleotides match TRBD1. The CDR3 consists of 13 residues. Germline V gene sequence: CDR1 MDHEN, CDR2 SYDVKM. V gave up 6 bases and J gave up 4 bases; unmatched junction bases: 5. The CDR3 sequence: CASRGQLIYGYTF. CDR3 DNA sequence: TGTGCCAGCAGGGGACAGCTTATCTATGGCTACACCTTC.

This chain uses TRBV7-9 with TRBJ1-5, with 7 bases lining up with TRBD1. The length of the CDR3 is 15 residues. Germline CDR1 is SEHNR and CDR2 is FQNEAQ (reference sequence). The ends lost 1 base at V and 4 bases at J; junction bases unmatched: 4. The CDR3 loop is CASSLGGGKNQPQHF. CDR3 bases: TGTGCCAGCAGCTTAGGAGGGGGCAAGAATCAGCCCCAGCATTTT.

This chain links TRBV5-6 with TRBJ2-2; weak D call: TRBD1 (5 bases). This CDR3 spans 15 amino acids. V lost 4 bases to trimming and J lost 1 base, with 11 bases between them. The germline V gene encodes CDR1 SGHDT and CDR2 YYEEEE. As DNA, the CDR3 is TGTGCCAGCAGCCCTAGGCAGGGGAACACCGGGGAGCTGTTTTTT. Protein: CASSPRQGNTGELFF.

This clone has a single count. At one of its ends the junction is not consistent with the germline gene, which may arise from a read error. V is TRBV25-1 and J is TRBJ2-1; TRBD2 matches at 7 bases. Germline CDR1 and CDR2: MGHDK and SYGVNS. CDR3 length: 12 amino acids. In DNA, the CDR3 is TGTGCCAGCAGTGAAGGGAGGGATCAAAGGATCTTC. Residues: CASSEGRDQRIF.

This clone has more than one count but fewer than ten. The V gene is TRBV7-8, the J gene TRBJ2-1, with 8 bases aligning to TRBD1. The CDR3 consists of 13 residues. Germline CDR1 reads SGHVS; CDR2 reads FQNEAQ. Losses at the gene ends were 5 bases for V and 7 bases for J; bases not matched to a gene: 4. The CDR3 DNA sequence: TGTGCCAGCAGCGAAACAGGGGGAAATGAGCAGTTCTTC. Translating it yields CASSETGGNEQFF.

This chain links TRBV7-2 with TRBJ1-1, with a possible D match to TRBD1 (6 bases). There are 13 residues in the CDR3. Germline CDR1 is SGHTA and CDR2 is FQGNSA. Trimming left V 6 bases short and J 3 bases short, with 11 bases between. DNA of the CDR3: TGTGCCAGCAGATTAAGACAGGACACTGAAGCTTTCTTT. Translated: CASRLRQDTEAFF. The variable domain in full, with the rest retrieved from reference TRBV7-2 and TRBJ1-1, is GAGVSQSPSNKVTEKGKDVELRCDPISGHTALYWYRQSLGQGLEFLIYFQGNSAPDKSGLPSDRFSAERTGGSVSTLTIQRTQQEDSAVYLCASRLRQDTEAFFGQGTRLTVV.

The chain combines TRBV19 with TRBJ1-2; D is possibly TRBD1 (6 bases). The length of the CDR3 is 12 residues. The germline V gene has CDR1 LNHDA and CDR2 SQIVND (reference sequence). The V end lost 6 bases, the J end lost 4 bases, and 9 bases lay between the germline ends. For the CDR3, the DNA is TGTGCCAGTAGCGGACAGCCCTATGGCTACACCTTC. This translates into CASSGQPYGYTF.